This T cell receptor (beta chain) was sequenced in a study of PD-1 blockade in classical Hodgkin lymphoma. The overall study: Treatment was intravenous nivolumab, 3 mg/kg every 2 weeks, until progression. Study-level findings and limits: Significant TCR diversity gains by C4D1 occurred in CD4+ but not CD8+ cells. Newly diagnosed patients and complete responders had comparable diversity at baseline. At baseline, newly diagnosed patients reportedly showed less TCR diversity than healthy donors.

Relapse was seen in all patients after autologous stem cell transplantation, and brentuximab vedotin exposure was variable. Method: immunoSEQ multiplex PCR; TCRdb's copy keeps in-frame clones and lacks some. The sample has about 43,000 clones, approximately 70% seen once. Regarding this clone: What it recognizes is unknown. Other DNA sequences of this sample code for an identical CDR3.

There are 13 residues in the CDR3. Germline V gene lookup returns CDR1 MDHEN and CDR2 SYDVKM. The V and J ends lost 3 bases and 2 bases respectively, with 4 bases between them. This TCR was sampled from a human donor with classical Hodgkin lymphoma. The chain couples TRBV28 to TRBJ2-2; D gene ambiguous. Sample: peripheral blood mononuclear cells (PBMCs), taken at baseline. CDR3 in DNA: TGTGCCAGCAGTTTGCCTAACACCGGGGAGCTGTTTTTT. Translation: CASSLPNTGELFF.